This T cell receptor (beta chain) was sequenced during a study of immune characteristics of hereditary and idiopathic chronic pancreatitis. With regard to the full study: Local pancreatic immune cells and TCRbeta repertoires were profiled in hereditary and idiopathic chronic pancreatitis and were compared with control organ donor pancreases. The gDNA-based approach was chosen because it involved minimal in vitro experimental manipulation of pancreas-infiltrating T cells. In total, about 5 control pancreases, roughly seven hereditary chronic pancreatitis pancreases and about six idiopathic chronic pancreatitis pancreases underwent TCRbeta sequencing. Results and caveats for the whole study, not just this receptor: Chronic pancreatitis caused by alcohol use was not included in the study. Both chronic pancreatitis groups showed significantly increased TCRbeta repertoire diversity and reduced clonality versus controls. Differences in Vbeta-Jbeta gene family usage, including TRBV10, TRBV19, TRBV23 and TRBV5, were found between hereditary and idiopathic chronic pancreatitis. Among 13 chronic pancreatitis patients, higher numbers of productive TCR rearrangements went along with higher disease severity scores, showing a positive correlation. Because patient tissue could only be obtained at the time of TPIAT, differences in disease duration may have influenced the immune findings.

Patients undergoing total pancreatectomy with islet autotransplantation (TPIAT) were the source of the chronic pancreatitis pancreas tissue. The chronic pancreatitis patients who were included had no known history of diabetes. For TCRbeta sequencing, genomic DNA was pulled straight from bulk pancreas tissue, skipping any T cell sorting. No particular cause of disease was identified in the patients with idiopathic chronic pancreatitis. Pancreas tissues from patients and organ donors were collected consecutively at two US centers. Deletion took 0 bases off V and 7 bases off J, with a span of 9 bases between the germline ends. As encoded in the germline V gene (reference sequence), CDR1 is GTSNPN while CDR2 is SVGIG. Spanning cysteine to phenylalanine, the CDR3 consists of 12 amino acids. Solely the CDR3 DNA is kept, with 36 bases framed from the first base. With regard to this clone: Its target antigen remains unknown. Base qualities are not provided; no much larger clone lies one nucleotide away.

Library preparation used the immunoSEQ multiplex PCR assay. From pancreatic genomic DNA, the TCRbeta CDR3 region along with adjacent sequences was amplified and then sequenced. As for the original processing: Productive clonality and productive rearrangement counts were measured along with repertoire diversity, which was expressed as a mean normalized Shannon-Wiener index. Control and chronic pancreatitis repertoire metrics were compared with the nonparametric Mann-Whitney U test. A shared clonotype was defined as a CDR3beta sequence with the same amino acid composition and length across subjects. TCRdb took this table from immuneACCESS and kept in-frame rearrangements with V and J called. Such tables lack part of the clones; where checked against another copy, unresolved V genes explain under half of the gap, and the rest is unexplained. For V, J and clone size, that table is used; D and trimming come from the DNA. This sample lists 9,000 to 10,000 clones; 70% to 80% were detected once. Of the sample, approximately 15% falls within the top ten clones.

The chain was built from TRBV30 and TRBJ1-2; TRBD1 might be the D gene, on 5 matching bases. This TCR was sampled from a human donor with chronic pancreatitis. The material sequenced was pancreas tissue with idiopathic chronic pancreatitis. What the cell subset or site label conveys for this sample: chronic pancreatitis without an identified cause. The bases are TGTGCCTGGAGTGTCGGCAGGGTTGGCTACACCTTC. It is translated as CAWSVGRVGYTF.